The T cell receptor (beta chain) described here comes from a study of shared T cell receptors in the human thymus. Produced via immunoSEQ multiplex PCR; TCRdb's table is partial and in-frame only. The profile shows hundreds of thousands of clones, approximately 87% of them singletons. With V trimmed by 1 base and J by 4 bases, 7 bases remained unmatched. The CDR3 loop spans 15 amino acids. Germline V gene lookup returns CDR1 SGHTA and CDR2 FQGNSA. These data also featured in a second study, about human thymus T cells. From that study: Resections were taken during corrective heart surgery, and the thymus tissue came from these. There appeared to be biased usage of V and J genes in thymic and blood repertoires. Related research described strongly overlapping thymic repertoires in unrelated people.

What was sequenced was thymocytes. The chain combines TRBV7-2 with TRBJ2-7, with 7 positions matching TRBD1. The sequence was obtained from a boy less than two years old with a congenital heart defect. Here the CDR3 reads CASSLDRGNWYEQYF. The CDR3 coding sequence is TGTGCCAGCAGCTTAGACAGGGGCAACTGGTACGAGCAGTACTTC.